The clone carrying this T cell receptor (beta chain) showed up many times. Its antigen remains unidentified. These data are taken from a study of T cell repertoires in cytomegalovirus infection. Background on the study: CMV infection plus the matching HLA type was flagged by public TCR beta signatures. Whole-study results and caveats: HLA-C-restricted TCR beta clonotypes specific for CMV led the ex vivo response. Cumulative public TCR beta family frequency identified carriers of CMV plus the relevant HLA.

The CDR3 sequence is 13 residues long. Trimming shortened V by 6 bases and J by 3 bases, and 8 bases separated the two germline ends. Germline-derived CDR1 and CDR2 are MNHNS and SASEGT. Each CDR3 protein gets one entry after TCRdb re-called the reads with MiXCR. The sample carries almost 500,000 distinct CDR3 sequences, about 11% recorded once. V gene TRBV6-1 combines with J gene TRBJ1-4; a weak D match, TRBD1 (5 bases). The receptor was derived from a human donor in good health (CMV status not recorded). Some clones in this sample may be carry-over from other donors' samples. The sample consisted of PBMCs. The DNA for the CDR3 is TGTGCCAGCAGACCGGGACCTAATGAAAAACTGTTTTTT. It encodes CASRPGPNEKLFF.